This entry is about one T cell receptor (beta chain). MiXCR, applied by TCRdb to the 5' RACE reads, yields one record per CDR3 protein. The sample has about 62,000 distinct CDR3 sequences, roughly 30% seen once. The ends were cut back, 5 bases at V and 4 bases at J, with 11 bases in the middle. The V gene's germline CDR1 is SGHDT and CDR2 YYEEEE. This CDR3 has 13 residues. The TCR was taken from a female donor with breast cancer. This sequence joins TRBV5-6 and TRBJ2-3, with D hard to call. Sequenced material: tumor-infiltrating naive CD4+ T cells sorted from the breast tumor. Subset denoted: naive CD4+ T cells, CD4+CD45RA+CD25-. The CDR3 region has the DNA TGTGCCAGCAGTCTAATGGGTGCAGATACGCAGTATTTT. This codes for CASSLMGADTQYF.